The next 22 T cell receptor beta chains were all read from a single sample in a study of neoadjuvant anti-PD-1 for oral cavity cancer. Assay: immunoSEQ multiplex PCR; the TCRdb copy retains only in-frame clones and omits some. The sample lists approximately 72,000 clones; around 82% were seen once. This material consisted of PBMCs, taken before nivolumab (anti-PD-1) treatment. These receptors all stem from a person aged 40 to 85 with oral cavity squamous cell carcinoma.

This chain connects TRBV29-1 to TRBJ1-1, with 8 positions matching TRBD1. V was clipped by 4 bases and J by 9 bases; unmatched bases: 10. Germline CDR1 and CDR2: SQVTM and ANQGSEA. The CDR3 runs 13 residues. CDR3 sequence reads: CSVAYTGGNKAFF. CDR3 nucleotides: TGCAGCGTTGCTTATACAGGGGGGAATAAAGCTTTCTTT.

V is TRBV11-1 and J is TRBJ1-1; no clear D gene. The V end was cut by 4 bases, the J end by 11 bases, with 5 bases between. Germline loops: CDR1 SGHAT, CDR2 FQDESV (reference sequence). This CDR3 region has 9 residues. The CDR3 nucleotides read TGTGCCAGCAGCTCTTTTGCTTTCTTT. It translates to CASSSFAFF.

J is TRBJ1-6 and V is TRBV18; maybe TRBD1 (6 bases). The CDR3 loop spans 13 amino acids. CDR1 and CDR2 from the germline V gene are KGHSH and LQKENI. The V and J ends lost 5 bases and 9 bases respectively, with 11 bases between them. As DNA, the CDR3 is TGTGCCAGCTCATCAGACAGGTCTTCACCCCTCCACTTT. It codes for CASSSDRSSPLHF.

The chain employs TRBV5-1 and TRBJ2-7, with D tentatively TRBD1 or TRBD2 (5 bases each). Looked up from germline, CDR1 is SGHRS and CDR2 is YFSETQ. The CDR3 spans 14 residues. Trimming removed 0 bases from V and 6 bases from J, with 13 bases in between. The DNA of the CDR3 is TGCGCCAGCAGCTTGGCCGGCAGGGAGATCGAGCAGTACTTC. Translated, it gives CASSLAGREIEQYF. Filled out from reference TRBV5-1 and TRBJ2-7, the complete variable domain reads KAGVTQTPRYLIKTRGQQVTLSCSPISGHRSVSWYQQTPGQGLQFLFEYFSETQRNKGNFPGRFSGRQFSNSRSEMNVSTLELGDSALYLCASSLAGREIEQYFGPGTRLTVT.

The chain joins TRBV4-1 to TRBJ1-4, with a weak D call TRBD1 (5 bases). CDR3 length: 17 amino acids. CDR1 and CDR2 from the germline V gene are MGHRA and YSYEKL. Trimming removed 4 bases at V and 3 bases at J, with 18 bases between. CDR3 DNA: TGCGCCAGCAGCCGCAAAGCCACCGGGGGGGCTAATGAAAAACTGTTTTTT. This sequence encodes CASSRKATGGANEKLFF.

The CDR3 DNA is TGTGCCAGCAGTAACAGATACGAGCAGTACTTC. This sequence encodes CASSNRYEQYF. This chain links TRBV27 with TRBJ2-7; D uncertain. Germline CDR1 reads MNHEY; CDR2 reads SMNVEV (reference sequence). The V gene lost 5 bases and the J gene lost 4 bases, with 6 bases spanning the gap. CDR3 length equals 11 residues.

The CDR3 reads CASSPDTGRLYNEQFF. CDR3 bases: TGCGCCAGCAGCCCGGACACAGGGAGACTTTACAATGAGCAGTTCTTC. This chain joins TRBV5-1 and TRBJ2-1; a weak D match, TRBD1 (6 bases). The CDR3 spans 16 residues. Germline V CDR1 and CDR2: SGHRS, YFSETQ. With 4 bases removed from V and 4 bases from J, the gap between germline ends came to 18 bases. The variable domain in full, completed from reference TRBV5-1 and TRBJ2-1, reads KAGVTQTPRYLIKTRGQQVTLSCSPISGHRSVSWYQQTPGQGLQFLFEYFSETQRNKGNFPGRFSGRQFSNSRSEMNVSTLELGDSALYLCASSPDTGRLYNEQFFGPGTRLTVL.

Turning to this clone: Different DNA sequences within this sample yield the same CDR3. This chain uses TRBV6-1 with TRBJ2-7, with D hard to call. Germline values: CDR1 MNHNS, CDR2 SASEGT. V was clipped by 3 bases and J by 3 bases, with 6 bases between them. The CDR3 is 12 amino acids. CDR3 loop: CASSDINYEQYF. CDR3 in DNA: TGTGCCAGCAGTGACATTAACTACGAGCAGTACTTC.

The J gene is TRBJ1-1, the V gene TRBV27; unclear D gene. The V gene's germline CDR1 is MNHEY and CDR2 SMNVEV (reference sequence). With 6 bases removed from V and 2 bases from J, the gap between germline ends came to 7 bases. This CDR3 spans 12 amino acids. CDR3 bases: TGTGCCAGCAGACACGGAAACACTGAAGCTTTCTTT. Protein: CASRHGNTEAFF.

This chain connects TRBV25-1 to TRBJ1-1; 7 positions agree with TRBD1. J gave up 7 bases and V 6 bases, and 2 bases lay outside the gene matches. This CDR3 is built from 11 residues. Germline CDR1 MGHDK, CDR2 SYGVNS. The CDR3 region has the DNA TGTGCCAGCAGGAGACAGGGTGAAGCTTTCTTT. Translation: CASRRQGEAFF.

This clone was detected a few times. The V and J genes are TRBV6-5 and TRBJ1-4, with 7 bases matching TRBD1. This CDR3 comprises 13 residues. Germline CDR1 and CDR2: MNHEY and SVGAGI. V was pared by 7 bases and J by 3 bases, with 2 bases of the junction left unmatched. The CDR3 region is CASKGAANEKLFF. The CDR3 DNA is TGTGCCAGCAAGGGGGCAGCTAATGAAAAACTGTTTTTT.

J is TRBJ2-1 and V is TRBV6-1; D possibly corresponds to TRBD2 (5 bases). Deletions cut 5 bases from V and 10 bases from J, with 9 bases between. Germline-derived CDR1 and CDR2 are MNHNS and SASEGT. The CDR3 length is 11 residues. CDR3 in DNA: TGTGCCAGCAGTCACCGGGAAGAGCAGTTCTTC. This encodes CASSHREEQFF.

This clone is a singleton in its sample. The conserved final phenylalanine or tryptophan is absent from the CDR3, which likely points to a read error. The chain recombines TRBV29-1 with TRBJ2-7, with 10 bases that match TRBD1. The germline V gene encodes CDR1 SQVTM and CDR2 ANQGSEA. Trimming removed 2 bases from V and 6 bases from J; junction bases left unmatched: 7. The CDR3 spans 14 residues. CDR3 nucleotide sequence: TGCAGCGTTGAACCGCGACAGGGGGCCGGCGAGCAGTACCTC. Translated, it gives CSVEPRQGAGEQYL.

This chain links TRBV29-1 with TRBJ1-2; D unresolved. V lost 0 bases to trimming and J lost 4 bases, with 6 bases between them. The germline V gene has CDR1 SQVTM and CDR2 ANQGSEA. The CDR3 totals 12 residues. The CDR3, as DNA: TGCAGCGTTGAAGATAACAGCTATGGCTACACCTTC. Encoded protein: CSVEDNSYGYTF.

CDR3 protein: CASTNDRAYYGYTF. The CDR3 nucleotides read TGTGCCAGCACAAACGACCGCGCTTACTATGGCTACACCTTC. The chain recombines TRBV28 with TRBJ1-2, with no clear D. This CDR3 spans 14 amino acids. The germline CDR1 and CDR2 sequences are MDHEN and SYDVKM. V gave up 7 bases and J gave up 3 bases, with 15 bases separating them.

This clone was seen only once. The CDR3 nucleotides are TGTGCCATCAGTGAGCGGACAGGGGAGGGCATTCAGTACTTC. It codes for CAISERTGEGIQYF. This chain uses TRBV10-3 with TRBJ2-4, with TRBD1 matching 9 bases. V gave up 2 bases and J gave up 9 bases; unmatched junction bases: 5. Germline V gene lookup returns CDR1 ENHRY and CDR2 SYGVKD. CDR3 length equals 14 residues.

This clone came up once. The V call is TRBV19, the J call TRBJ1-5; 9 bases match TRBD1. The CDR3 loop spans 15 amino acids. Germline V lookup: CDR1 LNHDA, CDR2 SQIVND (reference sequence). V lost 4 bases to trimming and J lost 6 bases; unmatched junction nucleotides: 7. The CDR3 region is CASSRTGEGGQPQHF. The CDR3 bases are TGTGCCAGTAGTAGGACAGGGGAAGGGGGTCAGCCCCAGCATTTT.

The chain carries TRBV19 and TRBJ1-4; TRBD1 matches 8 bases. This CDR3 spans 16 amino acids. Germline V lookup: CDR1 LNHDA, CDR2 SQIVND (reference sequence). The trim removed 6 bases at V and 2 bases at J, leaving 8 bases unmatched. The CDR3 DNA sequence: TGTGCCAGTAGGACTCAGGGGGCCGGGACTAATGAAAAACTGTTTTTT. The encoded protein is CASRTQGAGTNEKLFF.

This chain connects TRBV30 to TRBJ1-2; D uncertain. The CDR3 runs to 14 residues. Trimming shortened V by 4 bases and J by 5 bases, and 17 bases separated the two germline ends. Germline assignment: CDR1 GTSNPN and CDR2 SVGIG (reference sequence). The chain's CDR3 is CAWISRGRRYGYTF. The CDR3 coding sequence is TGTGCCTGGATATCACGCGGCAGGAGATATGGCTACACCTTC. Full variable domain (rest looked up from reference TRBV30 and TRBJ1-2): SQTIHQWPATLVQPVGSPLSLECTVEGTSNPNLYWYRQAAGRGLQLLFYSVGIGQISSEVPQNLSASRPQDRQFILSSKKLLLSDSGFYLCAWISRGRRYGYTFGSGTRLTVV.

The genes are TRBV19 and TRBJ2-7; TRBD2 matches at 9 bases. J lost 1 base, V lost 6 bases, and 7 bases had no gene match. The germline CDR1 and CDR2 sequences are LNHDA and SQIVND (reference sequence). This CDR3 region has 15 residues. CDR3 coding DNA: TGTGCCAGTAGAGAGACTAGCGGCTTATCCTACGAGCAGTACTTC. Residues: CASRETSGLSYEQYF.

The V call is TRBV7-8, the J call TRBJ2-1; D perhaps matches TRBD1 (5 bases). The CDR3 covers 16 residues. The ends were cut back, 3 bases at V and 2 bases at J, with 14 bases in the middle. Germline CDR1 is SGHVS and CDR2 is FQNEAQ. In DNA form, the CDR3 reads TGTGCCAGCAGCTTCCCGTGGGAAGGGGCCTACAATGAGCAGTTCTTC. Its translation is CASSFPWEGAYNEQFF. The complete variable domain, with remaining parts taken from reference TRBV7-8 and TRBJ2-1, reads GAGVSQSPRYKVAKRGQDVALRCDPISGHVSLFWYQQALGQGPEFLTYFQNEAQLDKSGLPSDRFFAERPEGSVSTLKIQRTQQEDSAVYLCASSFPWEGAYNEQFFGPGTRLTVL.

The chain recombines TRBV5-6 with TRBJ1-2, with D perhaps TRBD1 (6 bases). V was pared by 0 bases and J by 5 bases, with 20 bases between. Germline V gene sequence: CDR1 SGHDT, CDR2 YYEEEE. The CDR3 runs to 17 residues. The CDR3 region is CASSLVRSGAIHYGYTF. The DNA for the CDR3 is TGTGCCAGCAGCTTGGTGCGGTCAGGGGCAATCCATTATGGCTACACCTTC.